Sequencing of this TCR beta chain was carried out in a study of cytotoxic CD8 clonotypes in ibrutinib-treated CLL. Study findings and constraints: Contraction or stability on treatment characterized the public clonotypes, which were uncommon. Sampling of sustained-remission and progressing patients occurred at differing times. Baseline clonality, higher than in age-matched healthy donors, tracked circulating CD8+ T-cell counts.

Of note for this clone: Its matching antigen is unknown.

Investigators sought sequencing depths of between 1 in 200,000 and 1 in 1 million T cells. The data were produced by immunoSEQ multiplex PCR, yet TCRdb's version contains in-frame clones alone and is incomplete. The repertoire holds approximately 130,000 clones, with under 90% as singletons. V was clipped by 1 base and J by 5 bases, with 8 bases between them. This CDR3 has 13 amino acids. The germline CDR1 and CDR2 sequences are SGHDN and FVKESK. The chain has TRBV14 and TRBJ1-2; D ambiguous. The TCR was taken from a human donor with chronic lymphocytic leukemia. The specimen comprised PBMCs, sampled after 24 months of ibrutinib treatment. The CDR3 spells CASSQVERYGYTF. The CDR3 DNA reads TGTGCCAGCAGCCAAGTAGAGCGTTATGGCTACACCTTC.